The entry below gives a single T cell receptor beta chain sequence along with its context. The antigen it binds to is not known. No quality values exist for individual bases; no much larger clone is one base distant. V lost 0 bases and J lost 0 bases; the stretch between them is 10 bases long. The CDR3 contains 15 residues, cysteine and phenylalanine counted. The CDR3 DNA has 45 bases and is translated from base 1. The germline V gene (reference sequence) gives CDR1 as DFQATT and CDR2 as SNEGSKA. The time point label on this specimen signifies: after preoperative PTX-NDP chemotherapy. Before surgery, patients were given paclitaxel-nedaplatin as preoperative chemotherapy. These data originate in a study of esophageal squamous cell carcinoma under preoperative chemotherapy (dated by TCRdb to the late 2010s). Study-wide context: TCR repertoires were profiled in both peripheral blood T cells and tumor-infiltrating lymphocytes. The effects of paclitaxel-nedaplatin chemotherapy on T-cell receptor repertoires in patients with esophageal squamous cell carcinoma were assessed. The cohort comprised five patients with primary esophageal squamous cell carcinoma. Repertoires from samples obtained before paclitaxel-nedaplatin therapy were compared with repertoires from samples obtained after paclitaxel-nedaplatin therapy. The paper as a whole reports these results and caveats: After chemotherapy, TCR diversity rose significantly in peripheral T cells, but this increase was not seen in tumor-infiltrating lymphocytes. The analysis included only a handful of patients with esophageal squamous cell carcinoma, making the cohort small. Paclitaxel-nedaplatin therapy induced immediate and substantial clonotype frequency changes, with contraction more likely among abundant clones than amplification. Tumor-infiltrating lymphocytes after treatment appeared to come partly from peripheral T cells migrating into the tumor, rather than solely from local clonal changes.

The library came from PCR. Sequencing relied on a HiSeq X Ten. High-throughput sequencing was used to characterize TCR repertoires. In-frame beta chains were kept once TCRdb had trimmed the public reads at Q25 with fastp and called clones with MiXCR. Records with the same CDR3 protein are collapsed into one entry carrying the most frequent genes and DNA. Within this sample are roughly 30,000 distinct CDR3 sequences, with around 49% of them counted one time only. Roughly 24% of the sample is in the top ten clones. The receptor's source is a human donor with esophageal squamous cell carcinoma. The donor label of this sample is uncertain. The V and J segments used are TRBV20-1 and TRBJ2-3, with no D gene named confidently. This sample was gathered from a patient given preoperative chemotherapy. The CDR3 region has the sequence CSARDLSTSTDTQYF. The DNA is as follows: TGCAGTGCTAGAGATCTTTCCACTAGCACAGATACGCAGTATTTT.